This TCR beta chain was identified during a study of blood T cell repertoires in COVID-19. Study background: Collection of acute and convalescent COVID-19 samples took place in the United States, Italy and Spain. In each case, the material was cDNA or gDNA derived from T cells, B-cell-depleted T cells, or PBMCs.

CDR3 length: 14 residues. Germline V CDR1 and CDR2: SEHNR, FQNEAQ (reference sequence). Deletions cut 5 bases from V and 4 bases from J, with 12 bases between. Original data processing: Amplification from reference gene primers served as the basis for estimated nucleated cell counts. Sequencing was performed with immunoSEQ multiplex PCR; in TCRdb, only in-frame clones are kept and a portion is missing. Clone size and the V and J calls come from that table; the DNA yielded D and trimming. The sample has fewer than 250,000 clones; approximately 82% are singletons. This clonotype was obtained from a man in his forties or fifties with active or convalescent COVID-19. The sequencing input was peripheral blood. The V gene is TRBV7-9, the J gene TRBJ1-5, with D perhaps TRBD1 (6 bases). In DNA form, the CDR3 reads TGTGCCAGCAGCGTCGGGGGGGCAAATCAGCCCCAGCATTTT. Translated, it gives CASSVGGANQPQHF.